Below, one T cell receptor (beta chain) is given with its context. Libraries were prepared by immunoSEQ multiplex PCR; TCRdb keeps only in-frame clonotypes and omits some of them. The table lists about 980,000 clones, 60% to 85% of them singletons. The data were obtained in a study of shared clonotypes between healthy human individuals. Germline CDR1 and CDR2: SNHLY and FYNNEI. The CDR3 totals 16 residues. The trim removed 4 bases at V and 0 bases at J, leaving 7 bases unmatched. Only Caucasian adults living in Nashville, Tennessee served as donors. The V and J genes are TRBV2 and TRBJ2-3; 7 nucleotides agree with TRBD1. The sample was memory CD4+ T cells sorted from blood. Indicated subset: CD45RA-negative fraction. The origin of this receptor is a man between 18 and 35 years old in good health. In DNA, the CDR3 is TGTGCCAGCAGTGCCGACAGGGATCCTAGCACAGATACGCAGTATTTT. Amino acids: CASSADRDPSTDTQYF.